Listed below are T cell receptor beta chains from one sample, sequenced in a study of blood T cell repertoires in COVID-19. TCRdb keeps only in-frame clones here, not all; method: immunoSEQ multiplex PCR. The data show approximately 240,000 clones, around 84% seen once. The sample taken for sequencing was peripheral blood. These receptors came from a woman aged 40-49 years who had recovered from COVID-19. Each CDR3 is given with its conserved first and last residue. Fields, in order: clone size, D gene, J gene, V gene, CDR3 length, CDR3 DNA, CDR3 protein. D genes are given only for firm matches. Only part of the rows carry a size: once, few, many, or a class if the clone is expanded.

clone_size: .; d_call: .; j_call: TRBJ2-5; v_call: TRBV19; cdr3_length: 13; cdr3_nt: TGTGCCAGTTCAGGGGAACGGCAAGGGACCCAGTACTTC; cdr3_aa: CASSGERQGTQYF
clone_size: few; d_call: .; j_call: TRBJ1-5; v_call: TRBV30; cdr3_length: 13; cdr3_nt: TGTGCCTGGAGTGGACAGAGCAATCAGCCCCAGCATTTT; cdr3_aa: CAWSGQSNQPQHF
clone_size: .; d_call: .; j_call: TRBJ1-2; v_call: TRBV19; cdr3_length: 15; cdr3_nt: TGTGCCAGTAGTCGAAGACAGCCCCCGATACATGGCTACACCTTC; cdr3_aa: CASSRRQPPIHGYTF
clone_size: .; d_call: TRBD1; j_call: TRBJ1-2; v_call: TRBV19; cdr3_length: 15; cdr3_nt: TGTGCCAGTAGTACAGCCACAGGGACAGACTATGGCTACACCTTC; cdr3_aa: CASSTATGTDYGYTF
clone_size: .; d_call: TRBD1; j_call: TRBJ1-2; v_call: TRBV7-2; cdr3_length: 18; cdr3_nt: TGTGCCAGCAGCGAAAGGTGGGGACAGGGGGCGATTGGCTATGGCTACACCTTC; cdr3_aa: CASSERWGQGAIGYGYTF
clone_size: .; d_call: .; j_call: TRBJ1-1; v_call: TRBV16; cdr3_length: 15; cdr3_nt: TGTGCCAGCAGCCAATCCCCCGGACAAGGTACTGAAGCTTTCTTT; cdr3_aa: CASSQSPGQGTEAFF
clone_size: .; d_call: TRBD1; j_call: TRBJ1-1; v_call: TRBV5-1; cdr3_length: 14; cdr3_nt: TGCGCCAGCAGCTCTGGACAGGGGGAAGCTGAAGCTTTCTTT; cdr3_aa: CASSSGQGEAEAFF
clone_size: few; d_call: TRBD1; j_call: TRBJ2-7; v_call: TRBV6-2/TRBV6-3; cdr3_length: 16; cdr3_nt: TGTGCCAGCAGTTACCCCGGGACAGGCAGTCCCTACGAGCAGTACTTC; cdr3_aa: CASSYPGTGSPYEQYF
clone_size: .; d_call: TRBD1; j_call: TRBJ1-2; v_call: TRBV6-4; cdr3_length: 16; cdr3_nt: TGTGCCAGCAGTGAAAACAGGGGCTCTTCGACCAGGGGCTACACCTTC; cdr3_aa: CASSENRGSSTRGYTF
clone_size: .; d_call: .; j_call: TRBJ1-5; v_call: TRBV5-1; cdr3_length: 13; cdr3_nt: TGCGCCAGCAGCTTGGAAGGGGTCCAGCCCCAGCATTTT; cdr3_aa: CASSLEGVQPQHF
clone_size: .; d_call: .; j_call: TRBJ2-7; v_call: TRBV5-6; cdr3_length: 11; cdr3_nt: TGTGCCAGCAGTCGGGAGTACGAGCAGTACTTC; cdr3_aa: CASSREYEQYF
clone_size: .; d_call: .; j_call: TRBJ2-5; v_call: TRBV27; cdr3_length: 14; cdr3_nt: TGTGCCAGCACAAGCCGTGGCGGTCCGGGGACCCAGTACTTC; cdr3_aa: CASTSRGGPGTQYF
clone_size: .; d_call: .; j_call: TRBJ1-2; v_call: TRBV14; cdr3_length: 14; cdr3_nt: TGTGCCAGCAGCCGCGGGGGCAGTATCGATGGCTACACCTTC; cdr3_aa: CASSRGGSIDGYTF
clone_size: .; d_call: .; j_call: TRBJ1-1; v_call: TRBV20-1; cdr3_length: 12; cdr3_nt: TGCAGTGCTAGTAGGGGCAACACTGAAGCTTTCTTT; cdr3_aa: CSASRGNTEAFF
clone_size: .; d_call: .; j_call: TRBJ1-1; v_call: TRBV7-9; cdr3_length: 13; cdr3_nt: TGTGCCAGCAGCTTAGACTTAGTCGGGAAAGCTTTCTTT; cdr3_aa: CASSLDLVGKAFF
clone_size: once; d_call: .; j_call: TRBJ1-6; v_call: TRBV30; cdr3_length: 15; cdr3_nt: TGTGCCTGGAGTGTACTCGGAGGATTTAATTCACCCCTCCACTTT; cdr3_aa: CAWSVLGGFNSPLHF